The 13 T cell receptor beta chains given below trace back to one sample, sequenced in a study of pediatric ulcerative colitis. Libraries were prepared by immunoSEQ multiplex PCR; TCRdb keeps only in-frame clonotypes and omits some of them. The sample includes more than 50,000 clones, 77% of them seen just once. The sequenced material came from blood. The receptors were sampled from a boy younger than 18 with moderate ulcerative colitis.

The V call is TRBV9, the J call TRBJ2-2; possibly TRBD1 for D (5 bases). The CDR3 consists of 14 residues. V lost 0 bases, J lost 8 bases, and 11 bases lay in between. Germline V lookup: CDR1 SGDLS, CDR2 YYNGEE. The CDR3 here is CASSVEGAGGELFF. In DNA form, the CDR3 reads TGTGCCAGCAGCGTAGAAGGGGCAGGTGGGGAGCTGTTTTTT.

The chain uses TRBV5-1 and TRBJ1-2; perhaps TRBD1 as D (6 bases). Germline loops: CDR1 SGHRS, CDR2 YFSETQ. The CDR3 runs 12 residues. Trimming removed 0 bases from V and 11 bases from J, with 11 bases in between. This CDR3 reads CASSLGGQYYTF. The DNA for the CDR3 is TGCGCCAGCAGCTTGGGGGGGCAATATTACACCTTC.

This clone came up a few times. The DNA for the CDR3 is TGCGCCAGCAGCGTCGGAAGGTACAACGAAAAACTGTTTTTT. Amino acids: CASSVGRYNEKLFF. The chain joins TRBV10-1 to TRBJ1-4; D is unresolved. Trimming removed 6 bases at V and 8 bases at J, with 16 bases between. Germline assignment: CDR1 WNHNN and CDR2 SYGVQD (reference sequence). The CDR3 covers 14 residues.

The rearrangement links TRBV7-2 to TRBJ2-1, with D hard to call. The germline V gene has CDR1 SGHTA and CDR2 FQGNSA. This CDR3 contains 17 residues. Trimming stripped 5 bases from V and 0 bases from J, with 17 bases between. CDR3 sequence (DNA): TGTGCCAGCAGCCTCCACGCCGGGCCTAGCTCCTACAATGAGCAGTTCTTC. Translation: CASSLHAGPSSYNEQFF.

This clone appeared a single time. V and J are TRBV18 and TRBJ1-1, with unresolved D. Germline lookup yields CDR1 KGHSH and CDR2 LQKENI. The length of the CDR3 is 11 residues. Trimming left V 0 bases short and J 11 bases short, with 7 bases between. As DNA, the CDR3 is TGTGCCAGCTCACCACCGGGGTACGCTTTCTTT. It specifies CASSPPGYAFF. The variable domain in full, completed from reference TRBV18 and TRBJ1-1, reads NAGVMQNPRHLVRRRGQEARLRCSPMKGHSHVYWYRQLPEEGLKFMVYLQKENIIDESGMPKERFSAEFPKEGPSILRIQQVVRGDSAAYFCASSPPGYAFFGQGTRLTVV.

This clone showed up just once. V is TRBV28 and J is TRBJ1-2; weak D call: TRBD1 (6 bases). Germline V gene data show CDR1 as MDHEN and CDR2 as SYDVKM. The CDR3 is made up of 12 amino acids. V lost 10 bases and J lost 3, with 12 bases in between. In DNA, the CDR3 is TGTGCCACCCGACAGGACTACTATGGCTACACCTTC. It is translated as CATRQDYYGYTF.

This chain links TRBV9 with TRBJ1-5, with D hard to call. Per the germline V gene, CDR1 is SGDLS and CDR2 is YYNGEE. V was pared by 4 bases and J by 3 bases, with 11 bases between. The CDR3 is made up of 14 amino acids. The CDR3 sequence is CASSPDGSNQPQHF. DNA of the CDR3: TGTGCCAGCAGCCCCGACGGGTCCAATCAGCCCCAGCATTTT.

The V call is TRBV4-1, the J call TRBJ2-1; 10 bases map to TRBD2. V dropped 4 bases and J dropped 7; count of bases not matched to a gene: 16. From germline, CDR1 is MGHRA and CDR2 YSYEKL. The CDR3 consists of 18 residues. CDR3 in DNA: TGCGCCAGCAGCCCCGATGATTCCCTAGCGGGAGTGAGAAATGAGCAGTTCTTC. It yields the protein CASSPDDSLAGVRNEQFF.

The chain uses TRBV13 and TRBJ2-7; D possibly corresponds to TRBD2 (6 bases). Germline V CDR1 and CDR2: PRHDT, FYEKMQ (reference sequence). The CDR3 loop spans 15 amino acids. Trimming removed 5 bases from V and 2 bases from J, with 16 bases in between. The CDR3 sequence: CASSPGREFPYEQYF. For the CDR3, the DNA is TGTGCCAGCAGCCCCGGGCGGGAATTCCCCTACGAGCAGTACTTC.

V usage is TRBV29-1 and J usage is TRBJ1-1; TRBD1 might be the D (5 bases). Germline V lookup: CDR1 SQVTM, CDR2 ANQGSEA. V was trimmed by 1 base and J by 4 bases, leaving 22 bases between them. The CDR3 contains 17 residues. CDR3 protein: CSVEGSQGNRFSTEAFF. The DNA for the CDR3 is TGCAGCGTTGAAGGATCGCAGGGAAACAGGTTTAGCACTGAAGCTTTCTTT. Complete variable domain (other parts from reference TRBV29-1 and TRBJ1-1): SAVISQKPSRDICQRGTSLTIQCQVDSQVTMMFWYRQQPGQSLTLIATANQGSEATYESGFVIDKFPISRPNLTFSTLTVSNMSPEDSSIYLCSVEGSQGNRFSTEAFFGQGTRLTVV.

This rearrangement joins TRBV5-1 to TRBJ2-3; the match to TRBD1 covers 10 bases. V was pared by 4 bases and J by 7 bases, with 12 bases of the junction left unmatched. Germline CDR1 SGHRS, CDR2 YFSETQ. CDR3 length: 16 amino acids. CDR3 in amino acids: CASSPKGQGRVNTQYF. CDR3 in DNA: TGCGCCAGCAGCCCGAAGGGACAGGGGCGAGTAAATACGCAGTATTTT.

This chain joins TRBV27 and TRBJ2-7; D is tentatively TRBD1 or TRBD2 (5 bases each). The V and J ends lost 4 bases and 7 bases respectively, with 17 bases between them. The CDR3 sequence is 14 residues long. CDR1 MNHEY and CDR2 SMNVEV come from the germline V gene (reference sequence). CDR3: CASSSGTILGEQYF. CDR3 coding DNA: TGTGCCAGCAGTTCCGGGACCATCCTGGGGGAGCAGTACTTC.

This clone was found a few times. The chain combines TRBV19 with TRBJ2-7, with TRBD1 matching over 7 bases. This CDR3 has 13 residues. The germline CDR1 and CDR2 sequences are LNHDA and SQIVND (reference sequence). Trimming at V came to 6 bases and at J to 2 bases, leaving 4 bases not matched to a gene. The CDR3 protein is CASSYRGAYEQYF. CDR3 DNA sequence: TGTGCCAGTAGCTACAGGGGTGCCTACGAGCAGTACTTC.